The 10 T cell receptor beta chains listed next were all sequenced from one sample in a study of OX40 agonist ivuxolimab in advanced cancers. TCRdb's copy holds only in-frame clones and misses some; the assay was immunoSEQ multiplex PCR. The data show about 81,000 clones, with 85% to 95% seen just once and roughly an eighth held by the top ten. The starting material was CD4+ or CD8+ T cells sorted from blood, obtained in a trial of the OX40 agonist ivuxolimab. Receptors originate from an adult with an advanced solid tumor such as melanoma, head and neck, liver or kidney cancer.

The chain joins TRBV5-1 to TRBJ1-6; D unresolved. CDR3 length: 17 amino acids. Trimming left V 4 bases short and J 0 bases short, with 14 bases between. Germline CDR1 is SGHRS and CDR2 is YFSETQ. As DNA, the CDR3 is TGCGCCAGCAGCCCCCGGGGAGCGAGCTCCTATAATTCACCCCTCCACTTT. Encoded protein: CASSPRGASSYNSPLHF.

This clone came up once. The chain couples TRBV4-1 to TRBJ2-1, with D perhaps given as TRBD1 or TRBD2 (6 bases each). V gave up 3 bases and J gave up 8 bases, with 8 bases separating them. This CDR3 is built from 12 residues. Germline CDR1 and CDR2: MGHRA and YSYEKL. The CDR3 DNA reads as TGCGCCAGCAGCCATAGGGGGGATGAGCAGTTCTTC. This encodes CASSHRGDEQFF.

The chain carries TRBV9 and TRBJ2-3, with D uncertain. Trimming removed 0 bases at V and 0 bases at J, with 8 bases between. CDR1 and CDR2 from the germline V gene are SGDLS and YYNGEE. The CDR3 totals 15 residues. DNA for the CDR3: TGTGCCAGCAGCGTAGTGGCCAGTAGCACAGATACGCAGTATTTT. This gives the protein CASSVVASSTDTQYF.

This sequence joins TRBV6-1 and TRBJ1-1, with D unclear. Trimming stripped 7 bases from V and 6 bases from J, with 12 bases between. CDR3 length equals 12 residues. In germline, CDR1 is MNHNS, CDR2 SASEGT. The CDR3: CASTRASSEAFF. CDR3 coding DNA: TGTGCCAGCACTCGGGCTAGCTCTGAAGCTTTCTTT.

This chain connects TRBV19 to TRBJ1-1; 9 bases are a match to TRBD1. The CDR3 has 15 amino acids. Germline CDR1 reads LNHDA; CDR2 reads SQIVND (reference sequence). V lost 0 bases, J lost 5 bases, and 4 bases stayed unmatched. The CDR3 coding sequence is TGTGCCAGTAGTATAGAGGGGGACAGGGCAACTGAAGCTTTCTTT. Its protein product is CASSIEGDRATEAFF.

V usage is TRBV4-1 and J usage is TRBJ2-1, with D tentatively TRBD1 (6 bases). The CDR3 contains 15 residues. Per the germline V gene, CDR1 is MGHRA and CDR2 is YSYEKL. V was trimmed by 0 bases and J by 5 bases, leaving 11 bases between them. In nucleotides, the CDR3 is TGCGCCAGCAGCCAAGATCGTGCAGGGGACAATGAGCAGTTCTTC. Translated: CASSQDRAGDNEQFF.

The chain combines TRBV6-1 with TRBJ2-1; 8 positions agree with TRBD1. The CDR3 totals 14 residues. The trim removed 5 bases at V and 5 bases at J, leaving 5 bases unmatched. Germline CDR1 reads MNHNS; CDR2 reads SASEGT. The CDR3, as DNA: TGTGCCAGCAGTTCGGGACAGGAAAACAATGAGCAGTTCTTC. As protein: CASSSGQENNEQFF.

The V and J genes are TRBV18 and TRBJ2-3; 11 bases are a match to TRBD1. After removal of 3 bases from V and 4 bases from J, the junction contained 9 bases not matched to a gene. The CDR3 has 17 residues. Germline CDR1 and CDR2: KGHSH and LQKENI. CDR3 nucleotides: TGTGCCAGCTCACCGGGACAGGGGGGGCTAGTCGCAGATACGCAGTATTTT. It translates to CASSPGQGGLVADTQYF. The whole variable domain, filled in from reference TRBV18 and TRBJ2-3, reads NAGVMQNPRHLVRRRGQEARLRCSPMKGHSHVYWYRQLPEEGLKFMVYLQKENIIDESGMPKERFSAEFPKEGPSILRIQQVVRGDSAAYFCASSPGQGGLVADTQYFGPGTRLTVL.

The chain uses TRBV6-6 and TRBJ2-5, with 8 nucleotides matching TRBD2. Germline V gives CDR1 MNHNY, CDR2 SVGAGI (reference sequence). The trim removed 6 bases at V and 3 bases at J, leaving 6 bases unmatched. This CDR3 has 14 amino acids. CDR3 amino acids: CASRLADGEETQYF. The CDR3 DNA reads TGTGCCAGCAGACTAGCGGATGGGGAAGAGACCCAGTACTTC.

The chain recombines TRBV5-1 with TRBJ1-3, with 7 nucleotides matching TRBD1. The CDR3 extends over 14 amino acids. Germline CDR1 SGHRS, CDR2 YFSETQ. The ends lost 4 bases at V and 6 bases at J; junction bases unmatched: 7. The CDR3 sequence: CASSESGQINTIYF. Written as DNA, the CDR3 is TGCGCCAGCAGCGAATCGGGACAGATAAACACCATATATTTT.